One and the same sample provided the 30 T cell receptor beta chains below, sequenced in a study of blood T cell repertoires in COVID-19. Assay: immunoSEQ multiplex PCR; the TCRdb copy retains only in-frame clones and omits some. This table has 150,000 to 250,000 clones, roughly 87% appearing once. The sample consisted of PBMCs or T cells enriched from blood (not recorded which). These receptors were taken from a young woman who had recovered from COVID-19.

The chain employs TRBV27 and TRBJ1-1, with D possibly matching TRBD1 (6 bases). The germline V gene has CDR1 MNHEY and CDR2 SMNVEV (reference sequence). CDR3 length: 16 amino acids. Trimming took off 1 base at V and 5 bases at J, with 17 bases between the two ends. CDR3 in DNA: TGTGCCAGCAGTTTATTCCTCGGGGGGCTAGGAACTGAAGCTTTCTTT. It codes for CASSLFLGGLGTEAFF.

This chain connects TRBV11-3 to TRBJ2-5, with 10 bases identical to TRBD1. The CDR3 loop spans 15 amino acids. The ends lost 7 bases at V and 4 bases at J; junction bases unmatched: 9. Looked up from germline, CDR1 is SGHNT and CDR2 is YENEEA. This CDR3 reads CASKRGDRGRETQYF. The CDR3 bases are TGTGCCAGCAAGAGAGGGGACAGGGGCCGAGAGACCCAGTACTTC. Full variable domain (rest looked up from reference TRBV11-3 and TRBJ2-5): EAGVVQSPRYKIIEKKQPVAFWCNPISGHNTLYWYLQNLGQGPELLIRYENEEAVDDSQLPKDRFSAERLKGVDSTLKIQPAELGDSAVYLCASKRGDRGRETQYFGPGTRLLVL.

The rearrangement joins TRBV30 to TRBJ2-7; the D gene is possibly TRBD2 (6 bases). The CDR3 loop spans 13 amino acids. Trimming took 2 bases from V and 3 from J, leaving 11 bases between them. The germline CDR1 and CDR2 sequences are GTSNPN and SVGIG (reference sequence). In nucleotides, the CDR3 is TGTGCCTGGAGTTTAGGCGGGGTCTACGAGCAGTACTTC. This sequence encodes CAWSLGGVYEQYF.

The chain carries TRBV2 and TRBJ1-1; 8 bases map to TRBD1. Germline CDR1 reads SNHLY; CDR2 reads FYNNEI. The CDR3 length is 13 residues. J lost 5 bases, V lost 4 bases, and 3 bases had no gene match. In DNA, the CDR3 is TGTGCCAGCAGTGGACAGGGGTGGACTGAAGCTTTCTTT. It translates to CASSGQGWTEAFF.

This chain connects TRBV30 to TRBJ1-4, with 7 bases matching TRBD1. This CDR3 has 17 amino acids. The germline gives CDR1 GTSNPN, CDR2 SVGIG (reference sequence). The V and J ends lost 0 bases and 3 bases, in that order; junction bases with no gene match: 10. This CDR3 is CAWSVPKKQGSNEKLFF. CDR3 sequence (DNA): TGTGCCTGGAGTGTACCCAAAAAACAGGGGTCTAATGAAAAACTGTTTTTT.

CDR3 sequence (DNA): TGTGCCAGCAGCTTAATTAGGGGTTCGGACGAGCAGTACTTC. Translating gives CASSLIRGSDEQYF. The chain is built from TRBV11-3 and TRBJ2-7; possible D gene TRBD1, 5 bases. This CDR3 region has 14 residues. The V and J ends lost 2 bases and 5 bases respectively, with 13 bases between them. Germline V gene data show CDR1 as SGHNT and CDR2 as YENEEA.

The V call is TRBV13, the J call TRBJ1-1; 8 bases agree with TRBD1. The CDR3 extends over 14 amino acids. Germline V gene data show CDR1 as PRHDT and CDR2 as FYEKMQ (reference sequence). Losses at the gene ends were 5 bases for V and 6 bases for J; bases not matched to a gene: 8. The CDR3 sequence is CASSRDRGWSEAFF. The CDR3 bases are TGTGCCAGCAGCCGAGACAGGGGATGGTCTGAAGCTTTCTTT.

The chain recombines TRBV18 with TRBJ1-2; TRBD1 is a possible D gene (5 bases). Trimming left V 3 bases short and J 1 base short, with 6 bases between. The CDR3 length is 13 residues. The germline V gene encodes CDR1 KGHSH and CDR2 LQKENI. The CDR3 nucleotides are TGTGCCAGCTCACCGGGGGGTAACTATGGCTACACCTTC. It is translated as CASSPGGNYGYTF.

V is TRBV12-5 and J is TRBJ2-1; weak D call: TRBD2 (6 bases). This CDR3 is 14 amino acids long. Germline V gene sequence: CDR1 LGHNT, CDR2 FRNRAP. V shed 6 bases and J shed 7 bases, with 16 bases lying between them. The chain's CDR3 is CASGRSGVGNEQFF. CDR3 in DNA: TGTGCTAGTGGCCGTAGCGGAGTGGGGAATGAGCAGTTCTTC.

The CDR3 DNA reads TGTGCCTGCCAAGGGGGAGATACGCAGTATTTT. Translation: CACQGGDTQYF. V usage is TRBV19 and J usage is TRBJ2-3, with D possibly matching TRBD1 (6 bases). Germline CDR1 and CDR2: LNHDA and SQIVND (reference sequence). Deletions cut 11 bases from V and 5 bases from J, with 11 bases between. This CDR3 comprises 11 residues.

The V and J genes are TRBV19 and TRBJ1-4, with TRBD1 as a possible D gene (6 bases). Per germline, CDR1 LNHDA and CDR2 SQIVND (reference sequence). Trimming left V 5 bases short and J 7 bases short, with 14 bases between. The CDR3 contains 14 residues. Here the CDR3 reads CASSDQGGGEKLFF. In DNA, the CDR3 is TGTGCCAGTAGTGACCAGGGAGGGGGTGAAAAACTGTTTTTT. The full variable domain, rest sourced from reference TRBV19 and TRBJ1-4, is DGGITQSPKYLFRKEGQNVTLSCEQNLNHDAMYWYRQDPGQGLRLIYYSQIVNDFQKGDIAEGYSVSREKKESFPLTVTSAQKNPTAFYLCASSDQGGGEKLFFGSGTQLSVL.

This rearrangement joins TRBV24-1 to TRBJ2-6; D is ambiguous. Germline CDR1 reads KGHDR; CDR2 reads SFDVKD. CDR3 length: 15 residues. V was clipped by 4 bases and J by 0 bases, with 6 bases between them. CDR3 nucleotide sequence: TGTGCCACCAGTGAGCCGAGCTCTGGGGCCAACGTCCTGACTTTC. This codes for CATSEPSSGANVLTF.

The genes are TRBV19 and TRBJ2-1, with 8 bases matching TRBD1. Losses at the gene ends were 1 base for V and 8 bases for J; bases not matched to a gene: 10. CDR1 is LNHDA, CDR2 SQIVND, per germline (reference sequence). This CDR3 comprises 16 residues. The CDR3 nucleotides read TGTGCCAGTAGTATAGGAGGACAGGGCAGTATGTATGAGCAGTTCTTC. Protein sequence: CASSIGGQGSMYEQFF.

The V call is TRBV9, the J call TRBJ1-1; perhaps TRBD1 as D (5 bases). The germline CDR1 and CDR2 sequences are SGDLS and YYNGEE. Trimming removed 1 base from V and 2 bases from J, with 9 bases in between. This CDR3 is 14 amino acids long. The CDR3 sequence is CASSVSGRNTEAFF. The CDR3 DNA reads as TGTGCCAGCAGCGTATCAGGGCGCAACACTGAAGCTTTCTTT.

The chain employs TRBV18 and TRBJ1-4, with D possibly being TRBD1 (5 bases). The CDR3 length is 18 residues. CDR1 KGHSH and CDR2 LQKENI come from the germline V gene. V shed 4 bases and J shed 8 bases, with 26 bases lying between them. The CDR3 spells CASSLYNIADNPSEKLFF. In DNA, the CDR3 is TGTGCCAGCTCACTATACAACATCGCGGACAACCCATCGGAAAAACTGTTTTTT. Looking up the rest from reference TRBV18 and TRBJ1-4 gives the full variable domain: NAGVMQNPRHLVRRRGQEARLRCSPMKGHSHVYWYRQLPEEGLKFMVYLQKENIIDESGMPKERFSAEFPKEGPSILRIQQVVRGDSAAYFCASSLYNIADNPSEKLFFGSGTQLSVL.

CDR3 sequence (DNA): TGTGCCAGCAGTTATCGCGGGGGGTCCCCTTCCTACGAGCAGTACTTC. It translates to CASSYRGGSPSYEQYF. The rearrangement joins TRBV6-2 or TRBV6-3 to TRBJ2-7; 8 bases fit TRBD2. CDR3 length equals 16 residues. The trim removed 3 bases at V and 1 base at J, leaving 8 bases unmatched. The germline V gene encodes CDR1 MNHEY and CDR2 SVGEGT.

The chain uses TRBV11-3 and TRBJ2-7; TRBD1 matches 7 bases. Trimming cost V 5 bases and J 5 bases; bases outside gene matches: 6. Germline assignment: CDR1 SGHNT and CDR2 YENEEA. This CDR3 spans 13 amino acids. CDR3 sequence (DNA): TGTGCCAGCAGCCCCGACAGGGTGAACGAGCAGTACTTC. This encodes CASSPDRVNEQYF.

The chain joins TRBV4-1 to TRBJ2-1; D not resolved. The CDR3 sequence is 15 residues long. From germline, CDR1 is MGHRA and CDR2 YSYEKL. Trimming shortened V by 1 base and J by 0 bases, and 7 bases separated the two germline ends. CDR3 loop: CASSQVYSSYNEQFF. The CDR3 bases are TGCGCCAGCAGCCAAGTTTACAGCTCCTACAATGAGCAGTTCTTC.

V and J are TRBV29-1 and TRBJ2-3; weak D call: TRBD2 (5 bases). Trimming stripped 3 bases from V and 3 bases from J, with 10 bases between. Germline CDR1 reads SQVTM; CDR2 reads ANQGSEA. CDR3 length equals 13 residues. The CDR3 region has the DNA TGCAGCGTTGAGACGCGGGTGACAGATACGCAGTATTTT. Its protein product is CSVETRVTDTQYF.

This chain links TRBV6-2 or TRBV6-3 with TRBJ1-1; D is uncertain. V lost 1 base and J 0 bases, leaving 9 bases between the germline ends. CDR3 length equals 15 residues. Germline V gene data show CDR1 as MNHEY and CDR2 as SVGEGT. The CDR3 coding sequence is TGTGCCAGCAGTTACTTCAGGCAGATGAACACTGAAGCTTTCTTT. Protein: CASSYFRQMNTEAFF.

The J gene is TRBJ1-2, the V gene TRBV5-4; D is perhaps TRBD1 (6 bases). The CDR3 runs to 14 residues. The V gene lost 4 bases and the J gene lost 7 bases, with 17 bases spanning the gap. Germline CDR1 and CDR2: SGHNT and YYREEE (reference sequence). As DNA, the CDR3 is TGTGCCAGCAGCGCTGTCCAGGGGATAAGTGGCTACACCTTC. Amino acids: CASSAVQGISGYTF. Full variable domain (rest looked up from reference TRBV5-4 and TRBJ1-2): ETGVTQSPTHLIKTRGQQVTLRCSSQSGHNTVSWYQQALGQGPQFIFQYYREEENGRGNFPPRFSGLQFPNYSSELNVNALELDDSALYLCASSAVQGISGYTFGSGTRLTVV.

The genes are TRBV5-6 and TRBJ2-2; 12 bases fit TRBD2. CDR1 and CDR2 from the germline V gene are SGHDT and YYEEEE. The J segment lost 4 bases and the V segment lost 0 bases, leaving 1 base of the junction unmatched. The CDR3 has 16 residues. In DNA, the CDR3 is TGTGCCAGCAGCTTGGGACTAGCGGGGGCCACCGGGGAGCTGTTTTTT. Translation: CASSLGLAGATGELFF.

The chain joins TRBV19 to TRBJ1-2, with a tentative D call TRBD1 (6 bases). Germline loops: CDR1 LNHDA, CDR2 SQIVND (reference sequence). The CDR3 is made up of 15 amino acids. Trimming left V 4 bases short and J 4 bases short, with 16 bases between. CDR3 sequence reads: CASSTRDKVGYGYTF. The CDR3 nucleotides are TGTGCCAGTAGTACCCGGGACAAGGTCGGCTATGGCTACACCTTC.

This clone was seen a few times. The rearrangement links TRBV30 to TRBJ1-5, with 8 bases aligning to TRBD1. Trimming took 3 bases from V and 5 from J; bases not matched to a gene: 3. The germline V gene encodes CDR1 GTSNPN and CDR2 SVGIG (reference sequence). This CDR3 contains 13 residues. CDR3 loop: CAWREQGDQPQHF. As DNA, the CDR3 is TGTGCCTGGAGGGAACAGGGGGATCAGCCCCAGCATTTT.

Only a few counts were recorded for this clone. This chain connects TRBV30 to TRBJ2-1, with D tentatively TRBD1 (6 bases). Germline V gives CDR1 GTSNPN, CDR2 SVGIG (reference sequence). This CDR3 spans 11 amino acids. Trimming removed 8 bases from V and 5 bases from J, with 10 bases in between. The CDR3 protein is CALGQNNEQFF. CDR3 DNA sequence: TGTGCCCTCGGACAGAACAATGAGCAGTTCTTC.

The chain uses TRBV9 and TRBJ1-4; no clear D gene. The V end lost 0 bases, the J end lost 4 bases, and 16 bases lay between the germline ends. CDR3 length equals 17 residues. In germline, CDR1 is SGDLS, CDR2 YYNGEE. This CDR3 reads CASSVAPTSGLNEKLFF. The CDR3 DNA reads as TGTGCCAGCAGCGTAGCTCCGACTTCTGGTCTTAATGAAAAACTGTTTTTT.

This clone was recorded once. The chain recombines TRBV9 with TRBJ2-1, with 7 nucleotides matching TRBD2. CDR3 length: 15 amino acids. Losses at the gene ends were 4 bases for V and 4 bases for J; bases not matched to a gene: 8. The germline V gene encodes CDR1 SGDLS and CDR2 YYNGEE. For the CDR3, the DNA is TGTGCCAGCAGCCCGATTGGGGGGGATTACAATGAGCAGTTCTTC. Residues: CASSPIGGDYNEQFF.

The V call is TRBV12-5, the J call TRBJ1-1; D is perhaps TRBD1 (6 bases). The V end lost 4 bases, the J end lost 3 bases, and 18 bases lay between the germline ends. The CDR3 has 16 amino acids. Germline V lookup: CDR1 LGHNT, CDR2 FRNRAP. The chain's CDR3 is CASGSLVRGGYTEAFF. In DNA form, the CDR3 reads TGTGCTAGTGGTTCCCTAGTAAGGGGGGGCTACACTGAAGCTTTCTTT. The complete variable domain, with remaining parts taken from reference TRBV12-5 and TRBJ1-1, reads DARVTQTPRHKVTEMGQEVTMRCQPILGHNTVFWYRQTMMQGLELLAYFRNRAPLDDSGMPKDRFSAEMPDATLATLKIQPSEPRDSAVYFCASGSLVRGGYTEAFFGQGTRLTVV.

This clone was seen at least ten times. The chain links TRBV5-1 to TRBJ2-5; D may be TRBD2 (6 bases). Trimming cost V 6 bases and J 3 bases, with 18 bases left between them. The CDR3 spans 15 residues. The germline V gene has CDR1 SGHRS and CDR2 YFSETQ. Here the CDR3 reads CASTRGGVPEETQYF. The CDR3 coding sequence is TGCGCCAGCACCCGTGGAGGGGTGCCGGAAGAGACCCAGTACTTC.

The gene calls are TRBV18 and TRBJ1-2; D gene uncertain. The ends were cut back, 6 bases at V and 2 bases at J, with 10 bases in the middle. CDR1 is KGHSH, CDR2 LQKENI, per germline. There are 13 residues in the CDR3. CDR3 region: CASSEGSNYGYTF. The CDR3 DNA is TGTGCCAGCTCGGAGGGCTCCAACTATGGCTACACCTTC.